The following is a T cell receptor beta chain sequence with its context. The antigen is undetermined. V lost 2 bases, J lost 1 base, and 11 bases lay in between. Germline V gene sequence: CDR1 SGDLS, CDR2 YYNGEE. CDR3 length equals 15 residues. Clones were read by immunoSEQ multiplex PCR, and TCRdb kept only the in-frame ones, dropping some. The top ten clones hold 5% to 6% of a sample with 65,000 to 95,000 clones, about 82% of them seen once. The data stem from a study of cytotoxic CD8 clonotypes in ibrutinib-treated CLL. Looking at the study overall: Roughly 10 relapsed/refractory, over 14 treatment-naive; 17 IGHV unmutated. The samples contained around 250,000 productive templates on average. They also contained an average of roughly 99,000 productive rearrangements. Broader study findings: Sustained-remission and progressing patients had unequal sampling times. A rise in clonality was seen at ibrutinib response, and a fall back toward baseline was seen at progression.

The TCR was taken from a human donor with chronic lymphocytic leukemia. V is TRBV9 and J is TRBJ2-3; D remains ambiguous. The sequences come from PBMCs, collected before ibrutinib treatment. The CDR3 DNA follows: TGTGCCAGCAGCGTCGGACCTCACGGCACAGATACGCAGTATTTT. Translating it yields CASSVGPHGTDTQYF. The whole variable domain, remainder taken from reference TRBV9 and TRBJ2-3, is DSGVTQTPKHLITATGQRVTLRCSPRSGDLSVYWYQQSLDQGLQFLIQYYNGEERAKGNILERFSAQQFPDLHSELNLSSLELGDSALYFCASSVGPHGTDTQYFGPGTRLTVL.